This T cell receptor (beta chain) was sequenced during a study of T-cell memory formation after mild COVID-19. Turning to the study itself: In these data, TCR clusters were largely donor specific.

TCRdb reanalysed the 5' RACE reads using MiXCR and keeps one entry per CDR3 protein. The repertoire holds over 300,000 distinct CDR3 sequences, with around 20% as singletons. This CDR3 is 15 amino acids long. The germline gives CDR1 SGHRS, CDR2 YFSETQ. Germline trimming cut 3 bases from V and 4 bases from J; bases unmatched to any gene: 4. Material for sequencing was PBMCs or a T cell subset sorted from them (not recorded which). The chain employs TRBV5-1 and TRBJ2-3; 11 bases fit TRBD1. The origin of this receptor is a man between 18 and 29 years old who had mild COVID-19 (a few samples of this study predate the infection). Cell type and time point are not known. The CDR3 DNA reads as TGCGCCAGCAGCTCGAGGACAGGGGGCCCAGATACGCAGTATTTT. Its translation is CASSSRTGGPDTQYF.